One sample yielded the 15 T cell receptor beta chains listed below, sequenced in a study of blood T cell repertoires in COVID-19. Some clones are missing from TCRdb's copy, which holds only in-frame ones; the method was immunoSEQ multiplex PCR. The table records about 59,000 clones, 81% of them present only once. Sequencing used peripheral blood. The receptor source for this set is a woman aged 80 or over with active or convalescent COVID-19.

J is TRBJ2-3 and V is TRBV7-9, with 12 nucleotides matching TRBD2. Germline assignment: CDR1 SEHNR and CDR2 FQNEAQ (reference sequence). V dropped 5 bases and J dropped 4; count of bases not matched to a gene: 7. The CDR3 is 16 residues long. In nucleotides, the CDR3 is TGTGCCAGCAGCCCCACCCTAGCGGGGGGGGCAGATACGCAGTATTTT. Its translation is CASSPTLAGGADTQYF.

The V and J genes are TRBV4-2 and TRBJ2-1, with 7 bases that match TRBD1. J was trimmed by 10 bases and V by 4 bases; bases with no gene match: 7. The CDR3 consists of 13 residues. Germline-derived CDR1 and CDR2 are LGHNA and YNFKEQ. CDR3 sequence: CASSRQGNEEQFF. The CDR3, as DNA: TGTGCCAGCAGCCGACAGGGTAATGAGGAGCAGTTCTTC.

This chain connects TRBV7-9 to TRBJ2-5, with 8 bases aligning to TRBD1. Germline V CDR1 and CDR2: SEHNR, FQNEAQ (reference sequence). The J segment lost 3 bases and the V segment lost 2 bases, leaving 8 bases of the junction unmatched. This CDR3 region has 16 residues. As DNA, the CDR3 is TGTGCCAGCAGCTTAAGACAGGGGTCCCCGGAAGAGACCCAGTACTTC. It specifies CASSLRQGSPEETQYF.

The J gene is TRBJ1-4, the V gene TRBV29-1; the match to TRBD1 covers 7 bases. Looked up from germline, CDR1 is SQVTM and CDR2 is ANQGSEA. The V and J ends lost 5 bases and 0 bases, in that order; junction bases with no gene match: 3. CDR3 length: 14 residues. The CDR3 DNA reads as TGCAGCGTTACGGGACAGTCAACTAATGAAAAACTGTTTTTT. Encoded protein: CSVTGQSTNEKLFF.

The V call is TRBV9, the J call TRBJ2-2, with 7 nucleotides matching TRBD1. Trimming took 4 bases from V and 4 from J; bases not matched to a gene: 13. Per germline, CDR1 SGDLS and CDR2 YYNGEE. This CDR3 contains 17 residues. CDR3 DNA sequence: TGTGCCAGCAGCAAACGCGAGGGTACAGGGGTCACCGGGGAGCTGTTTTTT. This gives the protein CASSKREGTGVTGELFF.

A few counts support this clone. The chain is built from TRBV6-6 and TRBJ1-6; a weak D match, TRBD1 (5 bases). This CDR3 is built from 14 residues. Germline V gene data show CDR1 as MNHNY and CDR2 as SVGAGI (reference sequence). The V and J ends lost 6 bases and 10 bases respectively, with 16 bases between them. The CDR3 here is CASRSSGDRSPLHF. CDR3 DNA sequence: TGTGCCAGCAGAAGCTCGGGGGATCGGTCACCCCTCCACTTT.

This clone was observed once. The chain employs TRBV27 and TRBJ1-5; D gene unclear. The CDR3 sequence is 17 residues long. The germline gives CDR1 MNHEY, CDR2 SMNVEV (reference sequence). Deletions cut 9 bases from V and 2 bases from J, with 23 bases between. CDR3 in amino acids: CARTGRQPLSGNQPQHF. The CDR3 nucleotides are TGTGCCAGGACCGGGAGGCAGCCGCTTTCTGGCAATCAGCCCCAGCATTTT.

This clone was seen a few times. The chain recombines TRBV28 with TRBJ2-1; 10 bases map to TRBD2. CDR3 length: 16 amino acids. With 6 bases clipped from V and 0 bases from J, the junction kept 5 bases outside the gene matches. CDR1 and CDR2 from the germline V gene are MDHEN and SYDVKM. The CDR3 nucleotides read TGTGCCAGCAGCCGTTTAGCGGGGGGCTCCTACAATGAGCAGTTCTTC. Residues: CASSRLAGGSYNEQFF.

The CDR3 DNA sequence: TGTGCCATCCGCCCGACAGGGCCGAACACCGGGGAGCTGTTTTTT. Its translation is CAIRPTGPNTGELFF. The genes are TRBV10-3 and TRBJ2-2; 7 positions match TRBD1. CDR1 and CDR2 from the germline V gene are ENHRY and SYGVKD. The CDR3 covers 15 residues. Unmatched junction bases numbered 6, after V lost 8 bases and J lost 0 bases.

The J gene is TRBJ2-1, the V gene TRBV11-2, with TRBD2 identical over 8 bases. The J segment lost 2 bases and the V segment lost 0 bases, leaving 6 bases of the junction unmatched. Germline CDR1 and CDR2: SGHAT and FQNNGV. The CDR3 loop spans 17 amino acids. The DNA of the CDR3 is TGTGCCAGCAGCTTAGATTCTGGGACTAGTCCCTACAATGAGCAGTTCTTC. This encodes CASSLDSGTSPYNEQFF. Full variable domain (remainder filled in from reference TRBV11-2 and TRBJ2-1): EAGVAQSPRYKIIEKRQSVAFWCNPISGHATLYWYQQILGQGPKLLIQFQNNGVVDDSQLPKDRFSAERLKGVDSTLKIQPAKLEDSAVYLCASSLDSGTSPYNEQFFGPGTRLTVL.

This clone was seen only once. CDR3 sequence: CATKEQGPYSNQPQHF. The CDR3 DNA follows: TGTGCCACCAAAGAACAGGGACCGTATAGCAATCAGCCCCAGCATTTT. This chain uses TRBV2 with TRBJ1-5; TRBD1 might be the D (6 bases). The CDR3 totals 16 residues. Germline CDR1 reads SNHLY; CDR2 reads FYNNEI. V lost 10 bases and J lost 0, with 19 bases in between.

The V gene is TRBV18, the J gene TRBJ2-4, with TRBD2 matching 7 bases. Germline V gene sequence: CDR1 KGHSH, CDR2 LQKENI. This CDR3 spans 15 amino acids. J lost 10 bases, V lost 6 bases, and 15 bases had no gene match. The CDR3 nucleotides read TGTGCCAGCTCCAACGGGGGGACCGAGCTAGGGATTCAGTACTTC. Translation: CASSNGGTELGIQYF.

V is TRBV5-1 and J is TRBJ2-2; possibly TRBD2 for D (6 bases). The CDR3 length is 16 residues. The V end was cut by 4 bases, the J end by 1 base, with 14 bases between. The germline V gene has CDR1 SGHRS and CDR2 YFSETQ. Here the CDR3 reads CASSPRGSGNTGELFF. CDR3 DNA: TGCGCCAGCAGCCCTAGGGGTAGCGGGAACACCGGGGAGCTGTTTTTT.

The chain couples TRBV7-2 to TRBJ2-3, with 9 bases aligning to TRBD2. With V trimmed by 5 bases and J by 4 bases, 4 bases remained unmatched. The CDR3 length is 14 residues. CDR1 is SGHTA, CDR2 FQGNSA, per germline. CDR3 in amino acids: CASSPGGGADTQYF. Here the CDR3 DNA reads TGTGCCAGCAGCCCGGGCGGGGGGGCAGATACGCAGTATTTT.

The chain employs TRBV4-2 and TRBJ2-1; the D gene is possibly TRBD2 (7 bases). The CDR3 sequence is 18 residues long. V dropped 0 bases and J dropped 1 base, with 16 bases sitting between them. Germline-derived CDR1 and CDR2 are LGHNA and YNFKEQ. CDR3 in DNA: TGTGCCAGCAGCCAAGATCGGGTGGGGGGGCCTTCCTACAATGAGCAGTTCTTC. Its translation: CASSQDRVGGPSYNEQFF.